Here is one T cell receptor beta chain with its context. Its antigen is not known. The source of the sample is a study of neoadjuvant anti-PD-1 for oral cavity cancer. Background on the study: Patients without progression received a fourth nivolumab dose around day 43, then surgical resection on days 50-56. Overall study findings and caveats: With a few patients per group, TCR findings need larger cohorts. Larger post-treatment preexisting tumor clones tracked with greater tumor shrinkage.

Germline CDR1 is SGHKS and CDR2 is YYEKEE (reference sequence). Trimming shortened V by 1 base and J by 2 bases, and 12 bases separated the two germline ends. The CDR3 sequence is 15 residues long. Survey sequencing of tumors mostly used around 5 ug DNA, two replicates. Sequencing used immunoSEQ multiplex PCR; TCRdb keeps in-frame clones, though not all of them. The sample has 10,000 or so clones, 66% seen once; the top ten hold 8% to 10%. Sequencing was performed on tumor tissue, taken before nivolumab (anti-PD-1) treatment. The receptor comes from a person aged 35 to 85 with oral cavity squamous cell carcinoma. The genes are TRBV5-5 and TRBJ1-1; no clear D gene. The CDR3 coding sequence is TGTGCCAGCAGCTTGATGGGGTTCGGTAACACTGAAGCTTTCTTT. Its protein product is CASSLMGFGNTEAFF.